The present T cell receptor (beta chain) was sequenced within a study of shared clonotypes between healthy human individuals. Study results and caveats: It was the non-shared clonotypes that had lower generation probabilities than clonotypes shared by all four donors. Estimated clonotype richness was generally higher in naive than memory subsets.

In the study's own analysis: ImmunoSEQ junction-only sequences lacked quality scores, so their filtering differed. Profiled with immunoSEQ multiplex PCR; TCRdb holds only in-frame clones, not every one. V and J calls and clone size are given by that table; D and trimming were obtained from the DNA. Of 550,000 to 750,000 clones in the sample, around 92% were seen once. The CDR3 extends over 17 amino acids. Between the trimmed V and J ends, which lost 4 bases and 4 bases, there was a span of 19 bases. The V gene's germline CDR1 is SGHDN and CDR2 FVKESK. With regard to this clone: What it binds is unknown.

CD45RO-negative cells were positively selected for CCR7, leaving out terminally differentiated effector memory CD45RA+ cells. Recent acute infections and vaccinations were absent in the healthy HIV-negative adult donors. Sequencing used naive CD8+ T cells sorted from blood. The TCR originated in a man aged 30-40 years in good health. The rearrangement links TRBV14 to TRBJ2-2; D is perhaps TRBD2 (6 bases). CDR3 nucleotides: TGTGCCAGCAGCCCAAGAAGTAGCGGCTCACCCACCGGGGAGCTGTTTTTT. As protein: CASSPRSSGSPTGELFF.